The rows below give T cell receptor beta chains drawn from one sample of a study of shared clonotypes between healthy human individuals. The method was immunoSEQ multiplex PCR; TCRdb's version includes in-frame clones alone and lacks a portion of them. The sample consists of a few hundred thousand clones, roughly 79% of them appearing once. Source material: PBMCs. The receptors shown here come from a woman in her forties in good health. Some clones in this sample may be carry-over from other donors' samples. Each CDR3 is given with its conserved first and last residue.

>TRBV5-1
CASNRDPGTKNIQYF
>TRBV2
CASSRTSDQETQYF
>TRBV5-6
CASSFERFGLLQKGYTF
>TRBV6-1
CASSEALGGGSDTQYF
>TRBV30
CAWSLGQGGQPQHF
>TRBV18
CASSRGDHPVYGYTF
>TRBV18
CASSLSRKETQYF
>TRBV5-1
CASSLELANTQYF
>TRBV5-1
CASSLRTGNTGELFF
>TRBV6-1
CASSGGAGYGYTF
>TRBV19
CASLGLAANYGYTF
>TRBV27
CASSFYRTSGEFYEQYF
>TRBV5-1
CASSGATGDQETQYF
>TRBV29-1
CSVVTSGEPYEQYF
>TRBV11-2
CASSPLSEAFF
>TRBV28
CASSRTAKLLLIAKNIQYF
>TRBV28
CASSLSSLRTEAFF
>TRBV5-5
CASSPRVATITYEQYF
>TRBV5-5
CASSWELGAFYEQYF
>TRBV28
CASSPGGQGDSPLHF
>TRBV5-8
CASSWDRGTPYEQYF
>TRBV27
CASTKGPYNEQFF
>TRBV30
CAWSLGYEQYF
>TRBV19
CASSIGRTEAFF
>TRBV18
CASSPPGQESSGELFF
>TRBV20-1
CSARGRNEQFF
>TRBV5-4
CASSLPSSGANVLTF
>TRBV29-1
CSVEKGAREQYF
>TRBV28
CASSPSLRHYGYTF
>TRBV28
CASSLYMASTEAFF
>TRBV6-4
CASSAGRFNEQFF
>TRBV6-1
CASISGSADTQYF
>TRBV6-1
CASSEEGTGFYEQYF
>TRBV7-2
CASSPDSNYGYTF
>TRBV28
CASTSPGGIATDTQYF
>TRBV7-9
CASSLGAGYGYTF
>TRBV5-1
CASRGPGNALASGANVLTF
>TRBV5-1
CASSAGTGGTNTEAFF
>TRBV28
CASKETEAFF
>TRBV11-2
CASSLGQGIYEQYF
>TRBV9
CASGQASPPPGYTF
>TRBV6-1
CASSESGETSGSYEQYF
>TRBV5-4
CASSSARGFNTGELFF
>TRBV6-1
CASSEALPQHF
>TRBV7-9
CASSLGSGTRDEKLFF
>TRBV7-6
CASSLAENQPQHF
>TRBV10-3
CAISETTGGTEAFF